This is a list of T cell receptor beta chains from one sample in a study of shared clonotypes between healthy human individuals. Assay: immunoSEQ multiplex PCR; the TCRdb copy retains only in-frame clones and omits some. The table records 400,000 to 500,000 clones, around 80% of them present only once. The sequenced sample was PBMCs. Source of these receptors: a woman between 40 and 50 years old in good health. Some clones in this sample may be carry-over from other donors' samples. Both conserved end residues are part of each CDR3. The D gene is left open where the match is weak. Only some rows state a clone size, as once, few, many or a class for expanded clones.

cdr3_aa: CASSMDRNNEQFF; cdr3_nt: TGCGCCAGCAGCATGGACAGAAACAATGAGCAGTTCTTC; v_call: TRBV5-1; d_call: -; j_call: TRBJ2-1; clone_size: -
cdr3_aa: CASSLGDRVGPDTQYF; cdr3_nt: TGCGCCAGCAGCTTGGGGGACAGGGTGGGACCAGATACGCAGTATTTT; v_call: TRBV5-1; d_call: TRBD1; j_call: TRBJ2-3; clone_size: -
cdr3_aa: CASSLGTGGAYEQYF; cdr3_nt: TGTGCCAGCAGCCTCGGGACTGGGGGAGCCTACGAGCAGTACTTC; v_call: TRBV4-2; d_call: -; j_call: TRBJ2-7; clone_size: -
cdr3_aa: CASSPSAPQGSYF; cdr3_nt: TGTGCCAGCAGTCCCTCGGCTCCCCAGGGTTCGTACTTC; v_call: TRBV28; d_call: -; j_call: TRBJ2-7; clone_size: -
cdr3_aa: CASSLGQGANATNEKLFF; cdr3_nt: TGCGCCAGCAGCTTGGGGCAGGGGGCGAATGCAACTAATGAAAAACTGTTTTTT; v_call: TRBV5-1; d_call: TRBD1; j_call: TRBJ1-4; clone_size: -
cdr3_aa: CATSNHRDRVGTEAFF; cdr3_nt: TGTGCCACCAGTAACCACCGGGACAGGGTGGGGACTGAAGCTTTCTTT; v_call: TRBV15; d_call: TRBD1; j_call: TRBJ1-1; clone_size: -
cdr3_aa: CASTPTLGYEQYF; cdr3_nt: TGTGCCAGCACACCGACTCTCGGTTACGAGCAGTACTTC; v_call: TRBV2; d_call: -; j_call: TRBJ2-7; clone_size: -
cdr3_aa: CASRPGTSGNEQYF; cdr3_nt: TGTGCCAGCAGACCCGGGACTAGCGGGAACGAGCAGTACTTC; v_call: TRBV2; d_call: TRBD2; j_call: TRBJ2-7; clone_size: once
cdr3_aa: CASSWESTDTQYF; cdr3_nt: TGCGCCAGCAGCTGGGAAAGCACAGATACGCAGTATTTT; v_call: TRBV5-1; d_call: -; j_call: TRBJ2-3; clone_size: once
cdr3_aa: CASGSSGTDTQYF; cdr3_nt: TGTGCTAGTGGCTCCAGCGGCACAGATACGCAGTATTTT; v_call: TRBV12-5; d_call: -; j_call: TRBJ2-3; clone_size: -
cdr3_aa: CASRLAVTDTQYF; cdr3_nt: TGTGCCAGCAGACTAGCGGTCACAGATACGCAGTATTTT; v_call: TRBV28; d_call: TRBD2; j_call: TRBJ2-3; clone_size: -
cdr3_aa: CASSSNSGAPQETQYF; cdr3_nt: TGTGCCAGCAGCTCAAACTCAGGGGCCCCCCAAGAGACCCAGTACTTC; v_call: TRBV7-9; d_call: -; j_call: TRBJ2-5; clone_size: -
cdr3_aa: CSATDETEAFF; cdr3_nt: TGCAGTGCGACAGATGAGACTGAAGCTTTCTTT; v_call: TRBV20-1; d_call: -; j_call: TRBJ1-1; clone_size: -
cdr3_aa: CASRYMNTEAFF; cdr3_nt: TGTGCCAGCAGGTATATGAACACTGAAGCTTTCTTT; v_call: TRBV27; d_call: -; j_call: TRBJ1-1; clone_size: -
cdr3_aa: CASSESSTYNEQFF; cdr3_nt: TGTGCCAGCAGTGAGTCCAGCACCTACAATGAGCAGTTCTTC; v_call: TRBV6-1; d_call: -; j_call: TRBJ2-1; clone_size: once